This TCR beta chain emerged from a study of T cells in narcolepsy. The repertoire was sequenced with immunoSEQ multiplex PCR; TCRdb's copy has only in-frame clones and lacks some. The sample holds approximately 26,000 clones, roughly 80% seen once. Trimming shortened V by 7 bases and J by 2 bases, and 12 bases separated the two germline ends. This CDR3 contains 12 residues. Germline V gene lookup returns CDR1 SQVTM and CDR2 ANQGSEA. The sample comprised memory (CD45RA-) CD4+ T cells from blood. The chain joins TRBV29-1 to TRBJ2-7; D gene uncertain. The TCR originated in a human donor in good health. For the CDR3, the DNA is TGCAGCGCTAGGACGGGTGCCTACGAGCAGTACTTC. It yields the protein CSARTGAYEQYF.